These 18 T cell receptor beta chains originate from one sample sequenced in a study of shared clonotypes between healthy human individuals (dated by TCRdb to 2020 to 2022). Libraries were constructed by the immunoSEQ multiplex PCR assay. Held by TCRdb, this immuneACCESS table contains in-frame sequences only and omits some clones. Under half of the omission traces to an unresolved V gene where checked; the cause of the rest is unknown. The sample records some 480,000 clones, 65% to 80% of which are singletons. Approximately 12% of the sample rests with the top ten. Sequencing was carried out using PBMCs. These receptors originate from a woman aged 40 to 50 in good health. Some clones in this sample may be carry-over from other donors' samples.

This clone was picked up a small number of times. V and J are TRBV6-6 and TRBJ1-1; D is undetermined. Trimming cost V 7 bases and J 11 bases, with 14 bases left between them. CDR1 is MNHNY and CDR2 is SVGAGI in the germline V gene (reference sequence). The CDR3 is 11 residues long. The CDR3 DNA follows: TGTGCCAGCACCCAGGAGGTGGTGGCTTTCTTT. Amino acids: CASTQEVVAFF.

The rearrangement uses TRBV6-1 and TRBJ2-7; D not resolved. Germline CDR1 and CDR2: MNHNS and SASEGT. CDR3 length equals 13 residues. The V end lost 5 bases, the J end lost 3 bases, and 11 bases lay between the germline ends. This CDR3 reads CASSRGEHYEQYF. CDR3 DNA: TGTGCCAGCAGTCGCGGAGAACACTACGAGCAGTACTTC.

In the case of this clone: Other DNA sequences in this specimen translate into the identical CDR3. The chain joins TRBV11-2 to TRBJ2-5, with no clear D. The CDR3 sequence is 11 residues long. From germline, CDR1 is SGHAT and CDR2 FQNNGV. The V end was cut by 3 bases, the J end by 5 bases, with 4 bases between. For the CDR3, the DNA is TGTGCCAGCAGCTTGAGGGAGACCCAGTACTTC. It codes for CASSLRETQYF. The variable domain in full, with the rest retrieved from reference TRBV11-2 and TRBJ2-5, is EAGVAQSPRYKIIEKRQSVAFWCNPISGHATLYWYQQILGQGPKLLIQFQNNGVVDDSQLPKDRFSAERLKGVDSTLKIQPAKLEDSAVYLCASSLRETQYFGPGTRLLVL.

The chain is built from TRBV5-4 and TRBJ2-7; D gene uncertain. This CDR3 contains 16 residues. The germline gives CDR1 SGHNT, CDR2 YYREEE (reference sequence). The V gene lost 0 bases and the J gene lost 3 bases, with 16 bases spanning the gap. The chain's CDR3 is CASSLASGGQGYEQYF. DNA for the CDR3: TGTGCCAGCAGCTTGGCCTCGGGCGGTCAAGGCTACGAGCAGTACTTC.

V gene TRBV25-1 combines with J gene TRBJ1-5, with D unclear. V was pared by 10 bases and J by 1 base, with 17 bases between. Germline values: CDR1 MGHDK, CDR2 SYGVNS. The CDR3 sequence is 15 residues long. The CDR3 DNA reads TGTGCCACAGCCTCCTGGGGTGAGAGCAATCAGCCCCAGCATTTT. Translated: CATASWGESNQPQHF.

This clone appeared a few times. The CDR3 DNA is TGTGCCAGCAGTTTAGGGTCTTTGTGGCGGGAGGGCACAGATACGCAGTATTTT. It translates to CASSLGSLWREGTDTQYF. The chain has TRBV28 and TRBJ2-3; 8 nucleotides align to TRBD2. Trimming took 2 bases from V and 1 from J; bases not matched to a gene: 11. CDR3 length: 18 amino acids. Germline V lookup: CDR1 MDHEN, CDR2 SYDVKM.

V and J are TRBV11-2 and TRBJ2-7; D gene unclear. With 0 bases removed from V and 0 bases from J, the gap between germline ends came to 9 bases. The CDR3 contains 15 residues. Germline CDR1 reads SGHAT; CDR2 reads FQNNGV. CDR3 loop: CASSLEPLSSYEQYF. The CDR3 DNA sequence: TGTGCCAGCAGCTTAGAGCCCTTAAGCTCCTACGAGCAGTACTTC.

About this clone itself: Since a far larger clone is one base different, this is likely a read error. This chain uses TRBV15 with TRBJ2-5; 7 bases are a match to TRBD2. Judging by the DNA end, TRBJ2-7 fits better; the J call may be wrong. Germline CDR1 and CDR2: LNHNV and YYDKDF (reference sequence). This CDR3 has 20 residues. The CDR3 nucleotides are TGTGCCACCAGCAGAGACAGGGATGGGGGAGCGGGACCACATCGGTACGAGCAGTACTTC. It codes for CATSRDRDGGAGPHRYEQYF.

This sequence joins TRBV7-8 and TRBJ2-1; TRBD2 matches at 9 bases. Per the germline V gene, CDR1 is SGHVS and CDR2 is FQNEAQ. This CDR3 has 15 residues. The J segment lost 0 bases and the V segment lost 6 bases, leaving 3 bases of the junction unmatched. The CDR3 is CASRRSGSSYNEQFF. In DNA form, the CDR3 reads TGTGCCAGCAGGCGTAGCGGGAGCTCCTACAATGAGCAGTTCTTC.

This chain joins TRBV5-4 and TRBJ2-5; 12 bases align to TRBD2. With 3 bases clipped from V and 7 bases from J, the junction kept 13 bases outside the gene matches. The CDR3 is 17 residues long. Germline CDR1 and CDR2: SGHNT and YYREEE (reference sequence). In nucleotides, the CDR3 is TGTGCCAGCAGCTCAGGAGGACTAGCGGGGACGTGGGGGACCCAGTACTTC. Translated: CASSSGGLAGTWGTQYF.

The CDR3 sequence is CASSSGQMNTEAFF. The CDR3 bases are TGCGCCAGCAGCTCCGGACAAATGAACACTGAAGCTTTCTTT. The V call is TRBV5-1, the J call TRBJ1-1; a weak D match, TRBD1 (5 bases). V lost 3 bases and J lost 0, with 9 bases in between. The germline V gene encodes CDR1 SGHRS and CDR2 YFSETQ. The CDR3 spans 14 residues.

The V call is TRBV19, the J call TRBJ2-5, with D uncertain. V was trimmed by 0 bases and J by 5 bases, leaving 16 bases between them. The CDR3 covers 16 residues. Germline-derived CDR1 and CDR2 are LNHDA and SQIVND (reference sequence). The CDR3 region is CASSIDHVPGQETQYF. In nucleotides, the CDR3 is TGTGCCAGTAGTATAGATCACGTTCCAGGTCAGGAGACCCAGTACTTC.

The genes are TRBV10-3 and TRBJ1-3, with TRBD1 matching 10 bases. The CDR3 extends over 16 amino acids. V was pared by 7 bases and J by 0 bases, with 6 bases of the junction left unmatched. From germline, CDR1 is ENHRY and CDR2 SYGVKD. CDR3 in DNA: TGTGCCATCACTAGACAGGGGGCGAACTCTGGAAACACCATATATTTT. The encoded protein is CAITRQGANSGNTIYF.

This clone was seen repeatedly, ten times or more. This rearrangement joins TRBV4-3 to TRBJ2-7, with unresolved D. Trimming pared 0 bases from V and 7 bases from J, leaving 16 bases between. The CDR3 runs 15 residues. Germline V gene data show CDR1 as LGHNA and CDR2 as YSLEER. The CDR3 is CASSQDAGFSWEQYF. The CDR3 bases are TGCGCCAGCAGCCAAGACGCAGGTTTCTCTTGGGAGCAGTACTTC.

With regard to this clone: The sample has other DNA sequences that encode this CDR3 too. The genes are TRBV6-5 and TRBJ2-7, with D hard to call. CDR3 length: 12 residues. Trimming took 0 bases from V and 2 from J, leaving 2 bases between them. Germline CDR1 is MNHEY and CDR2 is SVGAGI. CDR3 residues: CASSYSPYEQYF. The CDR3 DNA reads as TGTGCCAGCAGTTACTCTCCCTACGAGCAGTACTTC.

The chain employs TRBV18 and TRBJ1-5; 9 bases are shared with TRBD1. The CDR3 has 15 amino acids. The germline V gene encodes CDR1 KGHSH and CDR2 LQKENI. Trimming at V came to 5 bases and at J to 5 bases, leaving 7 bases not matched to a gene. The CDR3 DNA follows: TGTGCCAGCTCAAGGACAGGGGCTAAGGATCAGCCCCAGCATTTT. Protein product: CASSRTGAKDQPQHF.

This chain connects TRBV2 to TRBJ2-1, with 16 bases lining up with TRBD2. Germline trimming cut 5 bases from V and 4 bases from J; bases unmatched to any gene: 11. Germline CDR1 and CDR2: SNHLY and FYNNEI. The CDR3 covers 19 residues. CDR3 sequence (DNA): TGTGCCAGCAGTCCCGGGACTAGCGGGAGGGCCATCGCGTACAATGAGCAGTTCTTC. Translated: CASSPGTSGRAIAYNEQFF.

Comments on this clone: This sequence may be a read error, since a much larger clone differs from it by one base. CDR3 sequence (DNA): TGCAGCGCGTCCGACGGGCTTTTAGGGAATCAGCCCCAGCATTTT. Encoded protein: CSASDGLLGNQPQHF. The rearrangement links TRBV29-1 to TRBJ1-5; D is unclear. The length of the CDR3 is 15 residues. With 7 bases removed from V and 4 bases from J, the gap between germline ends came to 20 bases. The germline V gene has CDR1 SQVTM and CDR2 ANQGSEA.